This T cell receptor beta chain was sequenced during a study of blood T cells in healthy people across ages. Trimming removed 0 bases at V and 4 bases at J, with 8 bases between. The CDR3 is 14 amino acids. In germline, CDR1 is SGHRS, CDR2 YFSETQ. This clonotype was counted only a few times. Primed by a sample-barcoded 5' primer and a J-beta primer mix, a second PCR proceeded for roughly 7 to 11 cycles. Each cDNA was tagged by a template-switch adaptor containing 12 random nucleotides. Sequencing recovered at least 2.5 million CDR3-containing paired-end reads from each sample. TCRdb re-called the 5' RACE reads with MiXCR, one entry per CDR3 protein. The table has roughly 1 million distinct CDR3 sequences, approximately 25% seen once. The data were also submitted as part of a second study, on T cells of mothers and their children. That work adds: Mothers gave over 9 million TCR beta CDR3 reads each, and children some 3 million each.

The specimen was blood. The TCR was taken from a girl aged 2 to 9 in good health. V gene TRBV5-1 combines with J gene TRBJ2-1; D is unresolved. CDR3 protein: CASSLASLYNEQFF. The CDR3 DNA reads TGCGCCAGCAGCTTGGCGAGCTTGTACAATGAGCAGTTCTTC.